These 29 T cell receptor beta chains came from one sample sequenced in a study of cytomegalovirus exposure and HLA in healthy donors. The PCR contained 60 Vbeta and 13 Jbeta primers. The method was immunoSEQ multiplex PCR; TCRdb's version includes in-frame clones alone and lacks a portion of them. Seen here are 150,000 to 200,000 clones, 68% observed once, and the top ten hold approximately 1.5%. The material sequenced was PBMCs. These receptors all come from a man aged 50-60 years in good health and CMV-seronegative.

In this sample, this clone turned up once. The CDR3 sequence: CASSTGGGGTEAFF. The CDR3 region has the DNA TGTGCCAGCAGCACAGGGGGCGGCGGGACTGAAGCTTTCTTT. The chain joins TRBV28 to TRBJ1-1; 9 bases match TRBD1. This CDR3 is 14 amino acids long. The germline V gene encodes CDR1 MDHEN and CDR2 SYDVKM. V shed 6 bases, J shed 5 bases, and the junction held 7 bases outside the gene matches. The complete variable domain, with remaining parts taken from reference TRBV28 and TRBJ1-1, reads DVKVTQSSRYLVKRTGEKVFLECVQDMDHENMFWYRQDPGLGLRLIYFSYDVKMKEKGDIPEGYSVSREKKERFSLILESASTNQTSMYLCASSTGGGGTEAFFGQGTRLTVV.

CDR3 nucleotides: TGCGCCAGCAGCCTGGCAGGGACAGGGGTGTACGAGCAGTACTTC. Translation: CASSLAGTGVYEQYF. This chain links TRBV5-1 with TRBJ2-5; 10 bases line up with TRBD1. The end of the DNA fits TRBJ2-7 better, so the J call may be wrong. This CDR3 region has 15 residues. The germline V gene encodes CDR1 SGHRS and CDR2 YFSETQ.

The chain combines TRBV7-9 with TRBJ2-5, with D uncertain. The CDR3 has 13 residues. The germline gives CDR1 SEHNR, CDR2 FQNEAQ (reference sequence). V shed 10 bases and J shed 4 bases, with 16 bases lying between them. The CDR3 loop is CAINPTLLETQYF. Written as DNA, the CDR3 is TGTGCCATCAATCCTACCCTGTTAGAGACCCAGTACTTC.

The rearrangement links TRBV5-6 to TRBJ1-6; a possible D gene is TRBD1 (6 bases). Germline loops: CDR1 SGHDT, CDR2 YYEEEE. Trimming removed 0 bases at V and 11 bases at J, with 9 bases between. The CDR3 loop spans 13 amino acids. The CDR3 sequence is CASSLGRGPPLHF. The CDR3 coding sequence is TGTGCCAGCAGCTTGGGCAGGGGTCCACCCCTCCACTTT.

This clone was picked up a small number of times. The J gene is TRBJ2-7, the V gene TRBV11-2, with D perhaps matching TRBD2 (6 bases). Trimming shortened V by 1 base and J by 6 bases, and 16 bases separated the two germline ends. The germline CDR1 and CDR2 sequences are SGHAT and FQNNGV. This CDR3 is 15 amino acids long. The CDR3 DNA follows: TGTGCCAGCAGCTTAGGGTCCGGGGGAGGACTCGAGCAGTACTTC. This sequence encodes CASSLGSGGGLEQYF.

A few counts support this clone. The chain uses TRBV6-6 and TRBJ1-1; 7 bases align to TRBD1. Germline loops: CDR1 MNHNY, CDR2 SVGAGI (reference sequence). Germline trimming cut 6 bases from V and 2 bases from J; bases unmatched to any gene: 6. The CDR3 is 14 amino acids. CDR3 residues: CASSSTGLNTEAFF. CDR3 coding DNA: TGTGCCAGCAGCTCGACAGGGCTTAACACTGAAGCTTTCTTT.

This chain uses TRBV28 with TRBJ1-4; no reliable D call. The V end lost 2 bases, the J end lost 7 bases, and 14 bases lay between the germline ends. Per the germline V gene, CDR1 is MDHEN and CDR2 is SYDVKM. CDR3 size: 15 residues. For the CDR3, the DNA is TGTGCCAGCAGTTTAAGCGGTACGTGGGGTGAAAAACTGTTTTTT. Its translation: CASSLSGTWGEKLFF. Combining the CDR3 with reference TRBV28 and TRBJ1-4 gives the whole variable domain DVKVTQSSRYLVKRTGEKVFLECVQDMDHENMFWYRQDPGLGLRLIYFSYDVKMKEKGDIPEGYSVSREKKERFSLILESASTNQTSMYLCASSLSGTWGEKLFFGSGTQLSVL.

In this sample, this clone turned up a few times. In DNA form, the CDR3 reads TGTGCCAGCAGCACCTCAGGACTGGCAGCTTTCTTT. As protein: CASSTSGLAAFF. The rearrangement uses TRBV7-9 and TRBJ1-1; the D is unclear. Trimming left V 5 bases short and J 10 bases short, with 14 bases between. Germline V lookup: CDR1 SEHNR, CDR2 FQNEAQ (reference sequence). The CDR3 spans 12 residues.

This chain joins TRBV7-2 and TRBJ1-3; D unclear. This CDR3 spans 13 amino acids. CDR1 and CDR2 (germline): SGHTA, FQGNSA. V was clipped by 2 bases and J by 1 base, with 3 bases between them. CDR3 loop: CASSLSSGNTIYF. DNA of the CDR3: TGTGCCAGCAGCTTATCTTCTGGAAACACCATATATTTT.

This clone was detected only a few times. V usage is TRBV6-6 and J usage is TRBJ1-2, with D uncertain. The CDR3 runs to 16 residues. Trimming removed 0 bases at V and 4 bases at J, with 15 bases between. Germline lookup yields CDR1 MNHNY and CDR2 SVGAGI (reference sequence). The CDR3: CASSYSNLVSGYGYTF. CDR3 DNA: TGTGCCAGCAGTTACTCGAACCTCGTCTCAGGCTATGGCTACACCTTC.

CDR3 sequence reads: CASSVYLYEQYF. CDR3 nucleotide sequence: TGTGCCAGCAGCGTCTACCTCTACGAGCAGTACTTC. The rearrangement joins TRBV2 to TRBJ2-7; D is undetermined. In germline, CDR1 is SNHLY, CDR2 FYNNEI. Trimming removed 6 bases at V and 3 bases at J, with 9 bases between. This CDR3 is built from 12 residues.

This rearrangement joins TRBV7-6 to TRBJ2-5, with D tentatively TRBD1 (6 bases). The length of the CDR3 is 14 residues. Per the germline V gene, CDR1 is SGHVS and CDR2 is FNYEAQ. Trimming took 5 bases from V and 4 from J, leaving 14 bases between them. This CDR3 is CASSLNRARETQYF. The CDR3 DNA reads TGTGCCAGCAGCCTCAACAGGGCTCGAGAGACCCAGTACTTC.

V gene TRBV29-1 combines with J gene TRBJ1-2; D gene uncertain. Trimming removed 7 bases at V and 5 bases at J, with 17 bases between. The CDR3 contains 13 residues. Germline V gene lookup returns CDR1 SQVTM and CDR2 ANQGSEA. The CDR3, as DNA: TGCAGCGCCCTCCCCGGGGATCATTATGGCTACACCTTC. It yields the protein CSALPGDHYGYTF.

There are a few counts of this clone. The V gene is TRBV2, the J gene TRBJ2-1, with 8 bases identical to TRBD2. CDR3 length equals 14 residues. The J segment lost 10 bases and the V segment lost 2 bases, leaving 7 bases of the junction unmatched. Germline loops: CDR1 SNHLY, CDR2 FYNNEI. The CDR3 nucleotides read TGTGCCAGCAGTGAACGAAGGGTAGCGGGGGAGCAGTTCTTC. It encodes CASSERRVAGEQFF. The full variable domain, its missing parts supplied by reference TRBV2 and TRBJ2-1, is EPEVTQTPSHQVTQMGQEVILRCVPISNHLYFYWYRQILGQKVEFLVSFYNNEISEKSEIFDDQFSVERPDGSNFTLKIRSTKLEDSAMYFCASSERRVAGEQFFGPGTRLTVL.

The V and J genes are TRBV9 and TRBJ1-2; D gene uncertain. From germline, CDR1 is SGDLS and CDR2 YYNGEE. The CDR3 covers 14 residues. Between the trimmed V and J ends, which lost 2 bases and 5 bases, there was a span of 13 bases. CDR3 nucleotides: TGTGCCAGCAGCGTGAGTAAAGCACCATATGGCTACACCTTC. Protein sequence: CASSVSKAPYGYTF.

This clone is a singleton in its sample. CDR3 residues: CARSRGQFGGYTF. The CDR3 coding sequence is TGTGCCAGAAGCCGGGGACAGTTCGGGGGCTACACCTTC. The chain is built from TRBV5-3 and TRBJ1-2; 7 bases agree with TRBD1. TRBV5-3 is an ORF, with its function uncertain. This CDR3 comprises 13 residues. V lost 4 bases, J lost 8 bases, and 8 bases stayed unmatched.

The V call is TRBV10-2, the J call TRBJ2-7, with D perhaps matching TRBD2 (5 bases). The CDR3 is 12 residues long. V lost 3 bases, J lost 5 bases, and 8 bases lay in between. Looked up from germline, CDR1 is WSHSY and CDR2 is SAAADI. The CDR3 DNA sequence: TGCGCCAGCAGTGAAGGGAGCGACGAGCAGTACTTC. Translation: CASSEGSDEQYF.

This chain links TRBV28 with TRBJ1-1; D gene ambiguous. Germline CDR1 is MDHEN and CDR2 is SYDVKM. The CDR3 is 15 residues long. The V end was cut by 2 bases, the J end by 5 bases, with 15 bases between. DNA of the CDR3: TGTGCCAGCAGTTTAGGGCGGAGGGCGGAGACTGAAGCTTTCTTT. Its translation: CASSLGRRAETEAFF.

The chain recombines TRBV7-2 with TRBJ2-3, with 8 bases lining up with TRBD2. The CDR3 length is 16 residues. Germline trimming cut 1 base from V and 8 bases from J; bases unmatched to any gene: 11. The germline V gene has CDR1 SGHTA and CDR2 FQGNSA. In DNA, the CDR3 is TGTGCCAGCAGCTTAGTGGCGGGGGGTACTGGTGGTACGCAGTATTTT. Translation: CASSLVAGGTGGTQYF.

This clone was seen a handful of times. The chain uses TRBV5-6 and TRBJ2-7; 8 positions match TRBD2. Germline trimming cut 0 bases from V and 5 bases from J; bases unmatched to any gene: 10. The CDR3 extends over 16 amino acids. Germline V gives CDR1 SGHDT, CDR2 YYEEEE. CDR3 amino acids: CASSLGFAGGEHEQYF. CDR3 nucleotides: TGTGCCAGCAGCTTGGGTTTTGCGGGGGGCGAACACGAGCAGTACTTC.

The chain links TRBV15 to TRBJ2-7, with TRBD1 matching 11 bases. The CDR3 contains 15 residues. CDR1 and CDR2 from the germline V gene are LNHNV and YYDKDF (reference sequence). V gave up 3 bases and J gave up 3 bases; unmatched junction bases: 4. CDR3 sequence reads: CATSSGDRGGYEQYF. The DNA of the CDR3 is TGTGCCACCAGCAGTGGGGACAGGGGGGGCTACGAGCAGTACTTC.

This clone was detected a few times. The chain combines TRBV7-2 with TRBJ2-1, with D unclear. Per the germline V gene, CDR1 is SGHTA and CDR2 is FQGNSA. V lost 5 bases, J lost 9 bases, and 14 bases lay in between. The CDR3 covers 13 residues. CDR3 amino acids: CASSVTPSGEQFF. The CDR3 DNA reads TGTGCCAGCAGCGTGACTCCGTCGGGTGAGCAGTTCTTC.

V gene TRBV7-2 combines with J gene TRBJ2-7, with D possibly being TRBD2 (6 bases). CDR1 is SGHTA, CDR2 FQGNSA, per germline. The ends were cut back, 5 bases at V and 2 bases at J, with 19 bases in the middle. This CDR3 contains 16 residues. Here the CDR3 reads CASSRGTYLNAYEQYF. In nucleotides, the CDR3 is TGTGCCAGCAGCAGAGGGACTTACCTAAATGCCTACGAGCAGTACTTC.

This clone was seen more than once but under ten times. The J gene is TRBJ2-7, the V gene TRBV7-8; 13 bases map to TRBD2. Germline V gene data show CDR1 as SGHVS and CDR2 as FQNEAQ. CDR3 length: 15 residues. Trimming removed 8 bases from V and 5 bases from J; junction bases left unmatched: 9. In nucleotides, the CDR3 is TGTGCCAGCGGAGGGACTAGCGGGGTTTCCCACGAGCAGTACTTC. This codes for CASGGTSGVSHEQYF.

This clone was detected once. The V gene is TRBV6-1, the J gene TRBJ2-5, with TRBD2 matching 11 bases. CDR3 size: 15 residues. The germline V gene has CDR1 MNHNS and CDR2 SASEGT. Unmatched junction bases numbered 7, after V lost 6 bases and J lost 4 bases. CDR3 in DNA: TGTGCCAGCAGGCTAGTAGCGGGGGGGTTAGAGACCCAGTACTTC. This translates into CASRLVAGGLETQYF.

The chain is built from TRBV7-8 and TRBJ1-1; TRBD1 aligns across 7 bases. The CDR3 sequence is 12 residues long. Germline values: CDR1 SGHVS, CDR2 FQNEAQ. With 3 bases clipped from V and 11 bases from J, the junction kept 6 bases outside the gene matches. CDR3 protein: CASSLRTGRAFF. CDR3 coding DNA: TGTGCCAGCAGCTTGCGGACAGGCCGGGCTTTCTTT.

The chain couples TRBV5-1 to TRBJ2-1; D might be TRBD1 (5 bases). V was pared by 0 bases and J by 3 bases, with 7 bases between. This CDR3 contains 14 residues. The germline CDR1 and CDR2 sequences are SGHRS and YFSETQ. CDR3 in DNA: TGCGCCAGCAGCTTGGGGACAAGCTACAATGAGCAGTTCTTC. This encodes CASSLGTSYNEQFF.

The chain is built from TRBV5-1 and TRBJ1-1; 7 bases fit TRBD1. CDR3 length equals 14 residues. In germline, CDR1 is SGHRS, CDR2 YFSETQ. The V gene end was trimmed by 0 bases and the J gene end by 6 bases; junction bases not matched to a gene: 5. The CDR3 sequence: CASSLATGSPEAFF. The CDR3 DNA sequence: TGCGCCAGCAGCTTGGCGACAGGGTCCCCTGAAGCTTTCTTT.

This chain connects TRBV7-2 to TRBJ2-7; the D gene is possibly TRBD1 (5 bases). The CDR3 has 14 amino acids. The V and J ends lost 1 base and 3 bases respectively, with 10 bases between them. In germline, CDR1 is SGHTA, CDR2 FQGNSA. The CDR3 DNA is TGTGCCAGCAGCTTAGACAGGAGAGTCTACGAGCAGTACTTC. The encoded protein is CASSLDRRVYEQYF.